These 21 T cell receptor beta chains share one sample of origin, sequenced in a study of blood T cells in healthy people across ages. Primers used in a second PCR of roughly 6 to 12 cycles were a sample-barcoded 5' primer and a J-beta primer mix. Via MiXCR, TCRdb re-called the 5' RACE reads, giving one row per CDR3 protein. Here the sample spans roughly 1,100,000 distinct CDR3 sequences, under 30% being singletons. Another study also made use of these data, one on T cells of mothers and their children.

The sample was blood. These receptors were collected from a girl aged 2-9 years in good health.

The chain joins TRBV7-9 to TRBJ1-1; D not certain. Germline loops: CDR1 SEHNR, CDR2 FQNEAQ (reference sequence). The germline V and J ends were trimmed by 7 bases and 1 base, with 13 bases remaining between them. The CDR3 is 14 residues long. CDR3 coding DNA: TGTGCCAGCAACGAAAGGGTTTCGAACACTGAAGCTTTCTTT. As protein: CASNERVSNTEAFF.

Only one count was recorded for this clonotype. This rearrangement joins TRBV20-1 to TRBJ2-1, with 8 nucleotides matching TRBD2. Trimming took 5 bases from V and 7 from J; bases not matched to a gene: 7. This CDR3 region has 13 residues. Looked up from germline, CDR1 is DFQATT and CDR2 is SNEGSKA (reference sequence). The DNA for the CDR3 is TGCAGTGCTCCCATGGGCGGGAGGAATGAGCAGTTCTTC. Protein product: CSAPMGGRNEQFF.

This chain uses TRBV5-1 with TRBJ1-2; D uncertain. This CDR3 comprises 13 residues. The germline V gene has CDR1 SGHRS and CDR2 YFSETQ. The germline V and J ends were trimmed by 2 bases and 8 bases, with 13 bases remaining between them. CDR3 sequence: CASSFTTTGGYTF. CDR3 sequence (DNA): TGCGCCAGCAGCTTTACGACAACGGGAGGCTACACCTTC.

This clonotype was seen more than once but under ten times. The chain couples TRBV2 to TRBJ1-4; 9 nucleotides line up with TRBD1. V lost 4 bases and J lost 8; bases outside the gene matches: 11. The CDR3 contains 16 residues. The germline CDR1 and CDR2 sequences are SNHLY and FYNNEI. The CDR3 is CASSVRRGDREEKLFF. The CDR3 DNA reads TGTGCCAGCAGTGTTCGGAGAGGGGACAGGGAGGAAAAACTGTTTTTT.

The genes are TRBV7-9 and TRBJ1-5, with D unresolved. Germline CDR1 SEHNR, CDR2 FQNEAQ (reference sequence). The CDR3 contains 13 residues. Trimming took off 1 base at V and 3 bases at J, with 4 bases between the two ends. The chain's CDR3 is CASSLELNQPQHF. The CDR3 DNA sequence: TGTGCCAGCAGCTTAGAGCTCAATCAGCCCCAGCATTTT.

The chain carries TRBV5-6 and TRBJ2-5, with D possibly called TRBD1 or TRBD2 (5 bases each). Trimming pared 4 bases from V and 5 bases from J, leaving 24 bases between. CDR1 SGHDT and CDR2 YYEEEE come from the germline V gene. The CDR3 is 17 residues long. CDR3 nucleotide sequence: TGTGCCAGCAGCCCGGGGACGGTTGGGGCCGGTGTGGAGACCCAGTACTTC. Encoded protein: CASSPGTVGAGVETQYF.

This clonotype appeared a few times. The CDR3 DNA sequence: TGTGCCAGCAGTCTCAATGCTGGGACCTCCGGCGGGTCACCCCTCCACTTT. This gives the protein CASSLNAGTSGGSPLHF. This chain joins TRBV7-8 and TRBJ1-6, with D possibly TRBD1 on 5 matching bases. There are 17 residues in the CDR3. The germline CDR1 and CDR2 sequences are SGHVS and FQNEAQ. The V end was cut by 6 bases, the J end by 10 bases, with 25 bases between.

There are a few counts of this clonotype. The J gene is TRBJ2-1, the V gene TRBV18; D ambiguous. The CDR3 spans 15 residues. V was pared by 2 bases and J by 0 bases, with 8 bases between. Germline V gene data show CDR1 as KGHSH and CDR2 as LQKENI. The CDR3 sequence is CASSPGLPSYNEQFF. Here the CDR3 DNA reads TGTGCCAGCTCACCAGGCCTTCCCTCCTACAATGAGCAGTTCTTC.

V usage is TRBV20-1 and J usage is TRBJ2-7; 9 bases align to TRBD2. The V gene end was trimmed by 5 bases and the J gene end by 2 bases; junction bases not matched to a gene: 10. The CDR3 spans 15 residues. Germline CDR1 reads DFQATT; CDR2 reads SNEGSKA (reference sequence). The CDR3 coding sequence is TGCAGTGCTTCCTCCCCTAGCGGGGCCACCTACGAGCAGTACTTC. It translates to CSASSPSGATYEQYF.

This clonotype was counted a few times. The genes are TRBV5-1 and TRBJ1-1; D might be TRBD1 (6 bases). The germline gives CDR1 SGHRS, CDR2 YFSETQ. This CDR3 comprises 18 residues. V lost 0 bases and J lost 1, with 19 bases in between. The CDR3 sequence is CASSLVQGHPLGNTEAFF. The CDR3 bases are TGCGCCAGCAGCTTGGTTCAGGGACACCCGTTGGGGAACACTGAAGCTTTCTTT.

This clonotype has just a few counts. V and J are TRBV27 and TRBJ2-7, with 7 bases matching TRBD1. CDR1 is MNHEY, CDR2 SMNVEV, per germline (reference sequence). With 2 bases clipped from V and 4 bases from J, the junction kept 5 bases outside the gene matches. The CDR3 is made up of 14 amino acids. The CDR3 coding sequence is TGTGCCAGCAGTTTAGGGACAGAAATTTACGAGCAGTACTTC. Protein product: CASSLGTEIYEQYF.

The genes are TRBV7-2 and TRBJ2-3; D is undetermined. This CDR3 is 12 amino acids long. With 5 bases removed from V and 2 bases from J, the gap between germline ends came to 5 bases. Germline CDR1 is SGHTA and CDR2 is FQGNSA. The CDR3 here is CASSIDTDTQYF. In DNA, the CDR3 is TGTGCCAGCAGCATCGACACAGATACGCAGTATTTT.

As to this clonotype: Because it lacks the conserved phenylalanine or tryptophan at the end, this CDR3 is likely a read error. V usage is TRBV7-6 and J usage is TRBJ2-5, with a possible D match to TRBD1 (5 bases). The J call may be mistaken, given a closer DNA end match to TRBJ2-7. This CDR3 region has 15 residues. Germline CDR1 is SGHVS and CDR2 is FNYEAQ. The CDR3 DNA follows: TGTGCCAGCAGCCCACCTCAGCAGGGTCAGTACGAGCAGTACTTA. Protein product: CASSPPQQGQYEQYL.

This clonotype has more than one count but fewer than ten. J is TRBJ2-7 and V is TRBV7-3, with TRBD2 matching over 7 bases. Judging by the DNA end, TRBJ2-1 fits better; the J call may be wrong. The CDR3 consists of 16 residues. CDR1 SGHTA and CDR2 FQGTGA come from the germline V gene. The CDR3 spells CASSPLELAATNEQFF. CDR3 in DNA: TGTGCCAGCAGCCCGCTTGAGCTAGCGGCCACCAATGAGCAGTTCTTC.

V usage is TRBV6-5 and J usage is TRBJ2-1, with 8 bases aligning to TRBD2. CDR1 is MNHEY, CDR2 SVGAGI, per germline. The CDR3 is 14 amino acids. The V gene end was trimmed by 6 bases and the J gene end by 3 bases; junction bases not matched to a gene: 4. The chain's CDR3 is CASSPLAVYNEQFF. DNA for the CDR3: TGTGCCAGCAGCCCACTAGCGGTCTACAATGAGCAGTTCTTC.

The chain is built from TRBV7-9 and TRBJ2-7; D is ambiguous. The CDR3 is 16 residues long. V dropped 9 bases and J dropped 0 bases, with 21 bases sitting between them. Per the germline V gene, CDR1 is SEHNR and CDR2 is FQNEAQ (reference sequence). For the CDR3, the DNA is TGTGCCAGTCAACGCTTTCCCTCAGGCCGCTCCTACGAGCAGTACTTC. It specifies CASQRFPSGRSYEQYF.

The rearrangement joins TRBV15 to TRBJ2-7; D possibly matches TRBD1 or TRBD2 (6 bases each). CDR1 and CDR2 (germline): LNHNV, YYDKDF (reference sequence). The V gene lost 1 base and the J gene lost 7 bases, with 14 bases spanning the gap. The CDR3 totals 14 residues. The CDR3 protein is CATSRVSGAREQYF. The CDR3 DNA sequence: TGTGCCACCAGCAGAGTTTCGGGGGCGCGAGAGCAGTACTTC.

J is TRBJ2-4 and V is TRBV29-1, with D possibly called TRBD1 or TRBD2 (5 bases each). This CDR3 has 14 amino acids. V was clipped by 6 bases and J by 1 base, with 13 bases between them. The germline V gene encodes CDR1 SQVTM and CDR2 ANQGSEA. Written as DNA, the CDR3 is TGCAGCGTGGCCACCTGGGGGGCCAAAAACATTCAGTACTTC. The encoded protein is CSVATWGAKNIQYF.

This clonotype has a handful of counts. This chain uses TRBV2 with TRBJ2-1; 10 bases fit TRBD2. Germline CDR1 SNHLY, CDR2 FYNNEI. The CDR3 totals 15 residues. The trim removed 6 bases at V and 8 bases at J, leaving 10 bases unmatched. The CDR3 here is CASRDSPSGSDEQFF. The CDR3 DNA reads TGTGCCAGCAGAGATAGCCCTAGCGGGAGTGATGAGCAGTTCTTC.

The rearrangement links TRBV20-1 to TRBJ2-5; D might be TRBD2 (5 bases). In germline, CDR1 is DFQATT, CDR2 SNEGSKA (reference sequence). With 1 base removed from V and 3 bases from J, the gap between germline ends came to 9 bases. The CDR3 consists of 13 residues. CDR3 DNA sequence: TGCAGTGCTAGAGGGGGAGTTAAAGAGACCCAGTACTTC. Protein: CSARGGVKETQYF.

The CDR3 region is CASSAHLADPGGNEQFF. CDR3 in DNA: TGTGCCAGCAGCGCCCACCTAGCGGACCCCGGTGGGAATGAGCAGTTCTTC. The chain recombines TRBV7-6 with TRBJ2-1; 7 nucleotides match TRBD2. Germline V gene lookup returns CDR1 SGHVS and CDR2 FNYEAQ. The CDR3 has 17 amino acids. J was trimmed by 7 bases and V by 5 bases; bases with no gene match: 17.